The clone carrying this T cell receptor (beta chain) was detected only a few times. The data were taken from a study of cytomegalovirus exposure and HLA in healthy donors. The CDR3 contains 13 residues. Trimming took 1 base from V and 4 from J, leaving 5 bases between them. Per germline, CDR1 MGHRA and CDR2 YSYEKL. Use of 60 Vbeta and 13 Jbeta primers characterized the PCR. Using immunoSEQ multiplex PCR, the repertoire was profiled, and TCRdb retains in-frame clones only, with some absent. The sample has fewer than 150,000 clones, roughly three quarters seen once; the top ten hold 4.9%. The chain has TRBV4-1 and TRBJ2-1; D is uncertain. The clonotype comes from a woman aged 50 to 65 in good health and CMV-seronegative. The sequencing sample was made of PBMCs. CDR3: CASSQGPYNEQFF. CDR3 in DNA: TGCGCCAGCAGCCAAGGTCCATACAATGAGCAGTTCTTC.